What follows are 8 T cell receptor beta chains derived from one specimen sequenced in a study of blood T cell repertoires in COVID-19. Sequencing was performed with immunoSEQ multiplex PCR; in TCRdb, only in-frame clones are kept and a portion is missing. The sample has some 670,000 clones, approximately 90% seen once. The material sequenced was peripheral blood. These receptor sequences come from a woman aged 18-30 years with acute or convalescent COVID-19.

The J gene is TRBJ1-2, the V gene TRBV3-1 (or the pseudogene TRBV3-2); D is undetermined. Per the germline V gene, CDR1 is LGHDT and CDR2 is YNNKEL (reference sequence). CDR3 length: 12 residues. V was shortened by 4 bases and J by 3 bases, with 6 bases between the two germline ends. The CDR3 DNA reads TGTGCCAGCAGCCTTATAGACTATGGCTACACCTTC. It codes for CASSLIDYGYTF.

This rearrangement joins TRBV7-8 to TRBJ1-6, with a tentative D call TRBD1 (5 bases). Germline V gives CDR1 SGHVS, CDR2 FQNEAQ. This CDR3 is 15 amino acids long. The ends were cut back, 3 bases at V and 9 bases at J, with 15 bases in the middle. The CDR3 loop is CASSFPSRGSSPLHF. The CDR3 nucleotides are TGTGCCAGCAGCTTCCCTTCGCGGGGGAGTTCACCCCTCCACTTT.

The rearrangement links TRBV12-5 to TRBJ2-5, with TRBD2 matching over 8 bases. The germline V gene encodes CDR1 LGHNT and CDR2 FRNRAP. The trim removed 6 bases at V and 5 bases at J, leaving 2 bases unmatched. The CDR3 runs 12 residues. Here the CDR3 DNA reads TGTGCTAGTGGCCCGGGGGGGGAGACCCAGTACTTC. Protein sequence: CASGPGGETQYF.

The chain employs TRBV9 and TRBJ2-7, with 7 bases fitting TRBD1. V was pared by 4 bases and J by 10 bases, with 11 bases of the junction left unmatched. CDR1 is SGDLS, CDR2 YYNGEE, per germline. The CDR3 sequence is 13 residues long. The CDR3 loop reads CASSLGGQEHQYF. CDR3 nucleotide sequence: TGTGCCAGCAGCCTCGGAGGACAGGAGCATCAGTACTTC.

The CDR3 is CASGLVQGPGDQPQHF. DNA for the CDR3: TGTGCTAGTGGTTTGGTCCAGGGGCCCGGGGATCAGCCCCAGCATTTT. The chain couples TRBV12-5 to TRBJ1-5; a weak D match, TRBD1 (6 bases). Trimming stripped 0 bases from V and 5 bases from J, with 14 bases between. CDR3 length: 16 amino acids. Per the germline V gene, CDR1 is LGHNT and CDR2 is FRNRAP.

There are a few counts of this clone. This chain joins TRBV7-3 and TRBJ1-6, with no clear D. From germline, CDR1 is SGHTA and CDR2 FQGTGA. The CDR3 covers 13 residues. Trimming stripped 2 bases from V and 7 bases from J, with 6 bases between. CDR3 protein: CASSLDTNSPLHF. DNA of the CDR3: TGTGCCAGCAGCTTAGACACAAATTCACCCCTCCACTTT.

The chain joins TRBV6-2 or TRBV6-3 to TRBJ2-7; 11 nucleotides agree with TRBD2. CDR1 and CDR2 from the germline V gene are MNHEY and SVGEGT. V lost 3 bases to trimming and J lost 5 bases; unmatched junction nucleotides: 9. This CDR3 has 16 amino acids. The CDR3 DNA sequence: TGTGCCAGCAGTTATGGTCGACTAGCGGGGCAAGACGAGCAGTACTTC. Protein: CASSYGRLAGQDEQYF.

The chain carries TRBV9 and TRBJ1-4; D is uncertain. CDR1 SGDLS and CDR2 YYNGEE come from the germline V gene. The V and J ends lost 4 bases and 2 bases respectively, with 12 bases between them. The CDR3 runs to 15 residues. The CDR3: CASSPSGGTNEKLFF. CDR3 bases: TGTGCCAGCAGCCCAAGTGGAGGGACTAATGAAAAACTGTTTTTT. The full variable domain, its missing parts supplied by reference TRBV9 and TRBJ1-4, is DSGVTQTPKHLITATGQRVTLRCSPRSGDLSVYWYQQSLDQGLQFLIQYYNGEERAKGNILERFSAQQFPDLHSELNLSSLELGDSALYFCASSPSGGTNEKLFFGSGTQLSVL.